This T cell receptor (beta chain) was profiled in a study of T cell responses to AZD1222 COVID-19 vaccine. General study results and limits: Nearly half of unique spike-specific TCRs reportedly avoided B.1.351 and B.1.1.7 mutated regions. Baseline seropositivity occurred in only a handful of AZD1222 recipients. White British ancestry dominated among donors, who included more females, and clonal diversity was possibly underestimated. No day 14 peak samples; only post-peak repertoires were characterized.

About this clone itself: What it recognizes is unknown.

Produced via immunoSEQ multiplex PCR; TCRdb's table is partial and in-frame only. The sample holds tens of thousands of clones, more than 75% seen once. There are 14 residues in the CDR3. In germline, CDR1 is SNHLY, CDR2 FYNNEI. V lost 8 bases, J lost 5 bases, and 16 bases lay in between. The sequence derives from an adult who received the AZD1222 COVID-19 vaccine. The sample in question was peripheral blood, obtained 28 days after the second AZD1222 dose. This sequence joins TRBV2 and TRBJ2-1, with D possibly TRBD2 on 6 matching bases. The CDR3 DNA sequence: TGTGCCAGCGCCAGGGAGGCTACTGACAATGAGCAGTTCTTC. Its protein product is CASAREATDNEQFF.